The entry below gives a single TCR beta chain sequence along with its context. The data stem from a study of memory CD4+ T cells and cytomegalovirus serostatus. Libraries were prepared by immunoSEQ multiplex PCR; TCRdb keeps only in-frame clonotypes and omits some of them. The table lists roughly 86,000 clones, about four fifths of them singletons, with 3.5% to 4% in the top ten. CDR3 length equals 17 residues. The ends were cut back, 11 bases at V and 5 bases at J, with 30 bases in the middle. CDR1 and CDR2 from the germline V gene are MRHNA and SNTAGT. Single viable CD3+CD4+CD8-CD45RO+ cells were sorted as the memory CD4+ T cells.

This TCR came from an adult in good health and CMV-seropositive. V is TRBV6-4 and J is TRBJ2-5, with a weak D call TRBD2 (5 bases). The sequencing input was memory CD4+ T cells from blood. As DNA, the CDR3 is TGTGCCTACCAGGAGGTAGAAACTTTCACTTTGAGTGAGACCCAGTACTTC. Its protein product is CAYQEVETFTLSETQYF.